Below are 22 T cell receptor beta chains sequenced from a single sample in a study of CD8 T cells in ankylosing spondylitis. The study, taken as a whole, reports: It appeared that ankylosing spondylitis blood was characterized by a TCR beta motif of several highly homologous variants.

TCRdb used MiXCR to reprocess the 5' RACE reads, holding one entry per CDR3 protein. The sample lists some 220,000 distinct CDR3 sequences, just under 7.5% seen once, with 14% in the top ten. No antigen has been identified for these receptors. What was sequenced was blood, either unsorted or a sorted T cell fraction (not recorded which). The receptors shown here come from a male donor with ankylosing spondylitis.

The chain has TRBV7-2 and TRBJ1-2; 7 bases fit TRBD1. The CDR3 contains 15 residues. Trimming at V came to 1 base and at J to 6 bases, leaving 8 bases not matched to a gene. Germline CDR1 SGHTA, CDR2 FQGNSA. In DNA, the CDR3 is TGTGCCAGCAGCTTAGGGACAGGCTTCGGTGATGGCTACACCTTC. Protein: CASSLGTGFGDGYTF. Complete variable domain (other parts from reference TRBV7-2 and TRBJ1-2): GAGVSQSPSNKVTEKGKDVELRCDPISGHTALYWYRQSLGQGLEFLIYFQGNSAPDKSGLPSDRFSAERTGGSVSTLTIQRTQQEDSAVYLCASSLGTGFGDGYTFGSGTRLTVV.

This clonotype was seen more than once but under ten times. The chain joins TRBV27 to TRBJ2-3, with TRBD2 matching 7 bases. CDR1 is MNHEY, CDR2 SMNVEV, per germline (reference sequence). Germline trimming cut 7 bases from V and 4 bases from J; bases unmatched to any gene: 14. There are 16 residues in the CDR3. CDR3 sequence reads: CASKRGGGRGADTQYF. In DNA form, the CDR3 reads TGTGCCAGCAAGCGAGGTGGCGGGAGAGGCGCAGATACGCAGTATTTT.

The rearrangement uses TRBV15 and TRBJ2-7; D uncertain. CDR1 and CDR2 (germline): LNHNV, YYDKDF (reference sequence). Trimming took 0 bases from V and 2 from J, leaving 8 bases between them. There are 14 residues in the CDR3. CDR3 DNA: TGTGCCACCAGCAGAGAAGAGGCACCCTACGAGCAGTACTTC. Translation: CATSREEAPYEQYF. Supplemented by reference TRBV15 and TRBJ2-7, the full variable domain reads DAMVIQNPRYQVTQFGKPVTLSCSQTLNHNVMYWYQQKSSQAPKLLFHYYDKDFNNEADTPDNFQSRRPNTSFCFLDIRSPGLGDTAMYLCATSREEAPYEQYFGPGTRLTVT.

The rearrangement links TRBV4-1 to TRBJ2-7, with a weak D call TRBD1 (6 bases). This CDR3 spans 14 amino acids. Trimming stripped 1 base from V and 2 bases from J, with 9 bases between. Germline CDR1 and CDR2: MGHRA and YSYEKL. The CDR3 loop reads CASSQGSGAYEQYF. The CDR3 DNA is TGCGCCAGCAGCCAAGGGTCAGGGGCCTACGAGCAGTACTTC.

In DNA form, the CDR3 reads TGTGCCAGCAGCCCCGCAGGCGGGAAACCTTCCTACGAGCAGTACTTC. Translating gives CASSPAGGKPSYEQYF. The chain couples TRBV9 to TRBJ2-7; maybe TRBD2 (6 bases). Per the germline V gene, CDR1 is SGDLS and CDR2 is YYNGEE. The CDR3 spans 16 residues. V was pared by 4 bases and J by 1 base, with 18 bases between.

At least ten counts were recorded for this clonotype. The chain uses TRBV19 and TRBJ2-7; a weak D match, TRBD1 (6 bases). The germline CDR1 and CDR2 sequences are LNHDA and SQIVND (reference sequence). V was trimmed by 10 bases and J by 0 bases, leaving 13 bases between them. The CDR3 runs to 13 residues. CDR3 in amino acids: CATSGTYSYEQYF. In DNA, the CDR3 is TGTGCCACCTCCGGGACATACTCCTACGAGCAGTACTTC.

Details on this clonotype: A much larger clone lies one base from this, so it may be a read error. The chain employs TRBV6-2 or TRBV6-3 and TRBJ2-1; 7 nucleotides align to TRBD1. The V gene's germline CDR1 is MNHEY and CDR2 SVGEGT. The trim removed 3 bases at V and 6 bases at J, leaving 11 bases unmatched. The CDR3 spans 16 residues. CDR3 region: CASSYYGTVICNEQFF. The CDR3 nucleotides are TGTGCCAGCAGTTATTATGGGACAGTGATTTGCAATGAGCAGTTCTTC.

This clonotype was observed many times. The gene calls are TRBV29-1 and TRBJ1-4; TRBD1 agrees at 9 bases. CDR3 size: 13 residues. Germline V gene lookup returns CDR1 SQVTM and CDR2 ANQGSEA. Trimming took 8 bases from V and 7 from J; bases not matched to a gene: 8. The CDR3 sequence: CSTQTGGGEKLFF. The CDR3 DNA reads TGCAGCACCCAGACAGGGGGAGGTGAAAAACTGTTTTTT.

This clonotype was detected many times. The chain joins TRBV20-1 to TRBJ1-5; 7 bases align to TRBD1. V dropped 8 bases and J dropped 3; count of bases not matched to a gene: 7. The CDR3 is made up of 13 amino acids. Germline CDR1 and CDR2: DFQATT and SNEGSKA (reference sequence). The CDR3 DNA follows: TGCAGTCACAGGGGAAGGGACAATCAGCCCCAGCATTTT. It specifies CSHRGRDNQPQHF.

The table lists this clonotype with many counts. V is TRBV12-3 or TRBV12-4 and J is TRBJ2-1; TRBD2 matches at 14 bases. CDR3 length equals 18 residues. V dropped 6 bases and J dropped 7; count of bases not matched to a gene: 14. CDR3 in amino acids: CASSSGGLGLAGVNEQFF. The CDR3 DNA reads as TGTGCCAGCAGCTCGGGGGGGTTGGGACTAGCGGGAGTGAATGAGCAGTTCTTC.

This clonotype was observed at least ten times. This chain joins TRBV27 and TRBJ2-7, with no clear D. V lost 2 bases and J 0 bases, leaving 11 bases between the germline ends. In germline, CDR1 is MNHEY, CDR2 SMNVEV (reference sequence). CDR3 length equals 15 residues. CDR3 nucleotides: TGTGCCAGCAGTTTAGGGCCCCATTTCTCCTACGAGCAGTACTTC. The encoded protein is CASSLGPHFSYEQYF.

This clonotype occurred many times. The gene calls are TRBV9 and TRBJ1-5, with 7 bases lining up with TRBD1. J gave up 4 bases and V 4 bases, and 5 bases lay outside the gene matches. The CDR3 length is 14 residues. Germline V lookup: CDR1 SGDLS, CDR2 YYNGEE. CDR3 in amino acids: CASSPQGENQPQHF. CDR3 nucleotide sequence: TGTGCCAGCAGCCCGCAGGGGGAGAATCAGCCCCAGCATTTT.

The chain is built from TRBV7-2 and TRBJ2-5, with TRBD1 matching over 7 bases. V shed 2 bases and J 5 bases; nucleotides not matched to a gene: 5. Germline V lookup: CDR1 SGHTA, CDR2 FQGNSA. The CDR3 totals 14 residues. DNA of the CDR3: TGTGCCAGCAGCTTATACAGGGGATGGGAGACCCAGTACTTC. Its translation: CASSLYRGWETQYF.

Many counts were recorded for this clonotype. V and J are TRBV20-1 and TRBJ1-1; D ambiguous. Trimming removed 0 bases from V and 11 bases from J, with 16 bases in between. The CDR3 is made up of 13 amino acids. Germline loops: CDR1 DFQATT, CDR2 SNEGSKA (reference sequence). The CDR3 sequence is CSARDRAALEAFF. The CDR3, as DNA: TGCAGTGCTAGAGATCGGGCTGCGCTCGAGGCTTTCTTT.

This clonotype was observed at least ten times. Here the CDR3 reads CASRDRSSYEQYF. Here the CDR3 DNA reads TGTGCCAGCAGGGACAGGAGCTCCTACGAGCAGTACTTC. The chain combines TRBV2 with TRBJ2-7, with 7 bases aligning to TRBD1. J lost 0 bases, V lost 6 bases, and 2 bases had no gene match. The CDR3 is made up of 13 amino acids. Per germline, CDR1 SNHLY and CDR2 FYNNEI.

This clonotype was seen repeatedly, ten times or more. The rearrangement links TRBV9 to TRBJ1-2, with 9 bases fitting TRBD1. V lost 0 bases, J lost 4 bases, and 4 bases stayed unmatched. The CDR3 length is 15 residues. Germline V gene data show CDR1 as SGDLS and CDR2 as YYNGEE. CDR3 sequence (DNA): TGTGCCAGCAGCGTAGGGGACAGGGCGGGCTATGGCTACACCTTC. Its translation: CASSVGDRAGYGYTF.

This clonotype was found once. This chain uses TRBV9 with TRBJ1-2; 7 bases line up with TRBD1. Germline assignment: CDR1 SGDLS and CDR2 YYNGEE. CDR3 length: 14 residues. V shed 2 bases, J shed 3 bases, and the junction held 4 bases outside the gene matches. The CDR3 DNA sequence: TGTGCCAGCAGCGTCGGGACAGCTCACTATGGCTACACCTTC. Amino acid sequence: CASSVGTAHYGYTF.

The sample holds many counts of this clonotype. The V gene is TRBV20-1, the J gene TRBJ1-1, with D unclear. This CDR3 has 14 amino acids. Trimming pared 3 bases from V and 0 bases from J, leaving 11 bases between. In germline, CDR1 is DFQATT, CDR2 SNEGSKA (reference sequence). The CDR3 DNA reads TGCAGTGCTAGTGCAAGTTCAATGAACACTGAAGCTTTCTTT. Its protein product is CSASASSMNTEAFF.

This clonotype came up many times. CDR3 nucleotide sequence: TGCGCCAGCAGCTGGTTCCTTGAGACAGGGAACACCGGGGAGCTGTTTTTT. Its translation is CASSWFLETGNTGELFF. The gene calls are TRBV5-1 and TRBJ2-2, with D perhaps matching TRBD1 (6 bases). Trimming shortened V by 3 bases and J by 1 base, and 16 bases separated the two germline ends. The CDR3 runs to 17 residues. The germline gives CDR1 SGHRS, CDR2 YFSETQ.

The CDR3: CASGYRQGQAPGANVLTF. The DNA of the CDR3 is TGCGCCAGCGGGTATCGACAGGGCCAGGCACCTGGGGCCAACGTCCTGACTTTC. This chain links TRBV5-1 with TRBJ2-6, with 7 bases matching TRBD1. Germline V gene lookup returns CDR1 SGHRS and CDR2 YFSETQ. This CDR3 region has 18 residues. Unmatched junction bases numbered 15, after V lost 7 bases and J lost 2 bases.

Only a few counts were recorded for this clonotype. The rearrangement joins TRBV12-3 or TRBV12-4 to TRBJ1-1; D is unclear. The V end was cut by 1 base, the J end by 1 base, with 10 bases between. The CDR3 is 15 amino acids. The CDR3 here is CASSLVGEWNTEAFF. CDR3 DNA: TGTGCCAGCAGTTTAGTTGGAGAGTGGAACACTGAAGCTTTCTTT.

This clonotype appeared many times. The CDR3 protein is CATPDTENTGELFF. The DNA for the CDR3 is TGTGCCACCCCAGACACAGAGAACACCGGGGAGCTGTTTTTT. This chain joins TRBV15 and TRBJ2-2; no clear D. The CDR3 is made up of 14 amino acids. Trimming removed 8 bases from V and 1 base from J, with 11 bases in between. Germline-derived CDR1 and CDR2 are LNHNV and YYDKDF (reference sequence).